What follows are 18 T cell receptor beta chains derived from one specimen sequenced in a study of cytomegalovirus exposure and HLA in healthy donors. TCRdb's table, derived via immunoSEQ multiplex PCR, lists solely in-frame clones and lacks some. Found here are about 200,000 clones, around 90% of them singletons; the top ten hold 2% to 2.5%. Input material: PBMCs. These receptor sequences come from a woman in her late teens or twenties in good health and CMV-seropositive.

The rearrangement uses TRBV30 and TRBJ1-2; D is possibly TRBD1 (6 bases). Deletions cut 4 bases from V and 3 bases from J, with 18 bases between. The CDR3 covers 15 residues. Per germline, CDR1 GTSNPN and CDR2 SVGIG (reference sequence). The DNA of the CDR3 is TGTGCCTGGACTGGGGGCTTACGTCAGGACTATGGCTACACCTTC. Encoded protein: CAWTGGLRQDYGYTF.

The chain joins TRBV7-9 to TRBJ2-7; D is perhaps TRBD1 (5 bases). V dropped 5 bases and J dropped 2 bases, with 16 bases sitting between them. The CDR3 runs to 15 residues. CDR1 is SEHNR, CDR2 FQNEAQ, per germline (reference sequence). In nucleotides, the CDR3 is TGTGCCAGCAGCCGAGAATCAGGGAATACCTACGAGCAGTACTTC. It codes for CASSRESGNTYEQYF.

The CDR3 is CASSHTGFPNQPQHF. The CDR3 DNA sequence: TGCGCCAGCAGTCATACAGGGTTCCCGAATCAGCCCCAGCATTTT. The chain uses TRBV5-1 and TRBJ1-5; D is possibly TRBD1 (6 bases). CDR3 size: 15 residues. Germline lookup yields CDR1 SGHRS and CDR2 YFSETQ. V lost 5 bases to trimming and J lost 4 bases, with 16 bases between them.

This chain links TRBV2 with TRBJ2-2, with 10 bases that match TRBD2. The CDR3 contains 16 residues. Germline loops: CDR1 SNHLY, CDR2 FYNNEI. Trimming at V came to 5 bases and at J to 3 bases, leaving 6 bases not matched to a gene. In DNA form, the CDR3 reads TGTGCCAGCAGTAGGCTAGCGGGAGTCGACACCGGGGAGCTGTTTTTT. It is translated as CASSRLAGVDTGELFF.

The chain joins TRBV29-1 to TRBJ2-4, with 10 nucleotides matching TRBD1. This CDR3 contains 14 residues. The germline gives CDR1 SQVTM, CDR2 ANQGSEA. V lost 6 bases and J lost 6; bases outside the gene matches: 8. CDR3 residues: CSVEPGQGINIQYF. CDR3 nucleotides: TGCAGCGTAGAGCCGGGACAGGGGATAAACATTCAGTACTTC.

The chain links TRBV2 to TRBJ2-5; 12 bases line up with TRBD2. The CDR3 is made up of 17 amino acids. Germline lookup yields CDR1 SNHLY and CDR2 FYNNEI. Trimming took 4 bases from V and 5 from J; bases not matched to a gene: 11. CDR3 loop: CASSVELAGGRGETQYF. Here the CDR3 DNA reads TGTGCCAGCAGTGTTGAGCTAGCGGGAGGGAGAGGGGAGACCCAGTACTTC.

The CDR3 nucleotides read TGTGCCAGCAGCTCGGGCGACAGCGGGGCCAACGTCCTGACTTTC. Translation gives CASSSGDSGANVLTF. The chain carries TRBV5-8 and TRBJ2-6; TRBD1 might be the D (5 bases). From germline, CDR1 is SGHTS and CDR2 YDEGEE. This CDR3 comprises 15 residues. Between the trimmed V and J ends, which lost 3 bases and 4 bases, there was a span of 11 bases.

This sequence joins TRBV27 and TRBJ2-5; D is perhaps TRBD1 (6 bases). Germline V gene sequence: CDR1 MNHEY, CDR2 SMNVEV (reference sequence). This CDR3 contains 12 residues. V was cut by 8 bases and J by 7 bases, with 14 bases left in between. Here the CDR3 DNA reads TGTGCCAGCGGAAGACAGGTGGCGACCCAGTACTTC. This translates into CASGRQVATQYF.

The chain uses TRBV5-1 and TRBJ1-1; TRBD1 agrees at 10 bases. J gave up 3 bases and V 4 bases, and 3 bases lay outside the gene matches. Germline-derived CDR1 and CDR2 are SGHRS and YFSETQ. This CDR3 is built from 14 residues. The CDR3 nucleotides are TGCGCCAGCAGCAGCGGGACAGGGGACACTGAAGCTTTCTTT. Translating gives CASSSGTGDTEAFF.

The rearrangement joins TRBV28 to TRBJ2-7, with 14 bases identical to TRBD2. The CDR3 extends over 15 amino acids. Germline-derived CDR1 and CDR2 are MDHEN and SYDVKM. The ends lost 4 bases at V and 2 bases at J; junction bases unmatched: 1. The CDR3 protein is CASSSGLAGAYEQYF. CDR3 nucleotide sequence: TGTGCCAGCAGTTCGGGACTAGCGGGGGCCTACGAGCAGTACTTC. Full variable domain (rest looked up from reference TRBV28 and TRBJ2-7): DVKVTQSSRYLVKRTGEKVFLECVQDMDHENMFWYRQDPGLGLRLIYFSYDVKMKEKGDIPEGYSVSREKKERFSLILESASTNQTSMYLCASSSGLAGAYEQYFGPGTRLTVT.

CDR3 protein: CSADLQGAGYGYTF. The CDR3 DNA follows: TGCAGCGCTGACCTGCAGGGGGCGGGCTATGGCTACACCTTC. The chain combines TRBV29-1 with TRBJ1-2; 8 bases agree with TRBD1. V was clipped by 7 bases and J by 4 bases; unmatched bases: 11. Germline CDR1 is SQVTM and CDR2 is ANQGSEA. There are 14 residues in the CDR3.

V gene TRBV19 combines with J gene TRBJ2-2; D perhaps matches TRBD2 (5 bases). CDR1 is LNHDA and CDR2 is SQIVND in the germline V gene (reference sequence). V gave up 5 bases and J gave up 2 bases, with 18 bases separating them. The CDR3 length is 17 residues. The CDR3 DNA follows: TGTGCCAGTAGTCCCAGAGGGCCAGCGAGAAACACCGGGGAGCTGTTTTTT. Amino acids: CASSPRGPARNTGELFF.

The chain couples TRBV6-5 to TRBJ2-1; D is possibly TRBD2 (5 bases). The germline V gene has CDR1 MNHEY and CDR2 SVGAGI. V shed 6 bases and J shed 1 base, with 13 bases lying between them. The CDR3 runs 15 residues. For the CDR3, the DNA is TGTGCCAGCAGCCCCGGTCCGGGGTCCTACAATGAGCAGTTCTTC. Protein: CASSPGPGSYNEQFF.

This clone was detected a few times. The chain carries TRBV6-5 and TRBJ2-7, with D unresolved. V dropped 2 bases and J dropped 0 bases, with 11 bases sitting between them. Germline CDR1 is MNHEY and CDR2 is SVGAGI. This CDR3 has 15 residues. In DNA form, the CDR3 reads TGTGCCAGCAGTTACCCTTTGGGCAGCTCCTACGAGCAGTACTTC. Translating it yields CASSYPLGSSYEQYF.

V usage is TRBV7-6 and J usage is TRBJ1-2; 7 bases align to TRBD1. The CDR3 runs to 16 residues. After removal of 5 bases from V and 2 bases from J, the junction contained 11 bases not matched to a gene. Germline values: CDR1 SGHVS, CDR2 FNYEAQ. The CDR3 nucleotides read TGTGCCAGCAGCACTCCCGCCGGGACAGAGAACTATGGCTACACCTTC. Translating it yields CASSTPAGTENYGYTF.

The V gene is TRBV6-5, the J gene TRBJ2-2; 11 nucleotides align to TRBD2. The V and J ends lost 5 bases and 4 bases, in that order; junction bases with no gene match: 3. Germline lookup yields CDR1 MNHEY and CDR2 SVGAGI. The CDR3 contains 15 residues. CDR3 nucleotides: TGTGCCAGCAGTCGGACTAGCGGGCCCACCGGGGAGCTGTTTTTT. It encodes CASSRTSGPTGELFF.

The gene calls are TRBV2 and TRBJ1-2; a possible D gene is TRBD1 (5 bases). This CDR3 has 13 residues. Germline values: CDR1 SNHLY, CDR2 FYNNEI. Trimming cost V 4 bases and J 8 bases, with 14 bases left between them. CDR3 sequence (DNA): TGTGCCAGCAGTGGGGGCAGGGTAAACGGCTACACCTTC. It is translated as CASSGGRVNGYTF.

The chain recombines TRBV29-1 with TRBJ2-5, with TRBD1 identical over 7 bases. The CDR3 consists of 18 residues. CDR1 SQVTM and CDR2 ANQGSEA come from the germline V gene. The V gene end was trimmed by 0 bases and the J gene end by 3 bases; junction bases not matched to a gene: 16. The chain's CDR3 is CSVEDLISGTAYKETQYF. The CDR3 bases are TGCAGCGTTGAAGATCTTATTTCCGGGACAGCCTATAAAGAGACCCAGTACTTC.